This T cell receptor (beta chain) was identified during a study of T cells in Graves' hyperthyroidism and ophthalmopathy (dated by TCRdb to 2018 to 2020). For context, the study as a whole: Peripheral blood was collected at initial diagnosis, before any treatment. After sampling, hyperthyroidism patients received methimazole starting at 30 mg daily, and ophthalmopathy patients received high-dose intravenous methylprednisolone. The 95 to 100 discovery patients were randomly divided into training and test sets at a 7:3 ratio. To identify TCR V-J signatures that set the groups apart, the researchers used a discovery cohort of 90 to 100 patients, made up of about 44 with Graves' ophthalmopathy and 57 with stable Graves' hyperthyroidism. Prospective prediction of ophthalmopathy was tested in an independent validation cohort consisting of 18 hyperthyroidism patients and approximately 16 patients who later progressed to ophthalmopathy. According to the paper, TCR Vbeta CDR3 sequencing was carried out on 135 peripheral blood samples, which came from around 43 ophthalmopathy, around 74 hyperthyroidism and about 17 progressor patients. The study also compared thyroid tissue and blood T-cell repertoires from several Graves' hyperthyroidism patients.

The TCR beta CDR3 regions were amplified from RNA transcripts. The first round of RT-PCR for the TCR CDR3 was performed with the HTBI primer set and the Qiagen OneStep RT-PCR kit. A second multiplex PCR round built the libraries, followed by size selection and purification. Paired-end sequencing of the libraries was performed with 100 bp reads on an Illumina HiSeq2000. In the authors' own workflow: SOAPnuke was used to process the raw data, removing reads that contained adapters or uncalled bases, had a mean Phred below 15, or lacked an exact match to the constant primer or identifier. COPE v1.2.5 was used to merge high-quality paired reads, and clonotypes were defined as unique nucleotide sequences. Clonotypes were aligned to IMGT TRBV, TRBD and TRBJ reference segments using MiTCR v1.1. Only V-J combinations with frequency above 0.0001, covering about 99% of repertoires, were analysed. The TCS score was defined as the ratio of F50 (clonal expansion) to E x V (chaos), calculated using BLOSUM62-based TCRdist between CDR3 peptides within each V-J. Welch's t-statistics and random forest reduced approximately 520 V-J features to roughly 13, which were used in a naive Bayes classifier (R e1071). TCRdb reprocessing: public reads trimmed at Q25 with fastp, clones called with MiXCR, in-frame beta chains kept. Under each unique CDR3 protein, matching rows form one entry showing the most common genes and DNA. The V and J calls reflect TCRdb's pipeline rather than the authors' work. This sample is represented by fewer than 300,000 distinct CDR3 sequences; about 25% of them were singletons. About a quarter of the sample is held by the ten biggest clonotypes.

CDR1 and CDR2, looked up from the germline V gene (reference sequence), are DFQATT and SNEGSKA. The CDR3 spans 13 residues, from the cysteine through the phenylalanine. Solely the CDR3 DNA is kept, with 39 bases framed from the first base. Compared with germline, V lacks 6 bases and J lacks 4 bases; bases without a gene match: 7. Many counts were recorded for this clonotype. Its antigen remains unidentified. Base-call qualities are not available, and no considerably larger clone is one nucleotide away. Hyperthyroidism patients were newly diagnosed, with disease duration under 2 months, and aged 18 to 65 years. Patients with uncontrolled infections, other autoimmune diseases, pregnancy or lactation were excluded. Diagnoses relied on clinical symptoms, serum thyroxine and TRAb, thyroid ultrasound and orbital computed tomography. Blood from progressor patients was drawn when they were first diagnosed with hyperthyroidism, before any ophthalmopathy symptoms appeared. PBMCs were separated from roughly 10 ml of fresh peripheral blood using Ficoll-Paque density gradient centrifugation. Progressor patients were defined as those initially diagnosed with Graves' hyperthyroidism in whom ophthalmopathy developed during follow-up. Total RNA was extracted using Trizol reagent, and RNA quality was assessed on an Agilent 2100 Bioanalyzer.

Study-level results and caveats: No statistical method was used to set the sample size in advance, and investigators knew the group allocation. A 13 V-J signature model separated ophthalmopathy from stable hyperthyroidism, with just over 85% sensitivity and about 81% specificity in cross-validation and 80%/75% in testing. Most expanded thyroid clonotypes (frequency above 0.001) were also found in blood, which suggests that blood repertoires may mirror thyroid immune responses. In validation, the model predicted progression to ophthalmopathy a median of 6.5 months before onset, with roughly 70% sensitivity and 72.22% specificity.

Sample: blood. This chain is built from TRBV20-1 and TRBJ1-2; TRBD1 lines up with 8 middle nucleotides. This TCR was sampled from a man aged 35 to 55 with Graves' hyperthyroidism that later progressed to Graves' ophthalmopathy. The DNA is as follows: TGCAGTGCCGGACAGGGAACTCTCTATGGCTACACCTTC. Its translation is CSAGQGTLYGYTF.